One and the same sample provided the 7 T cell receptor beta chains below, sequenced in a study of blood T cell repertoires in COVID-19. Clones were sequenced by immunoSEQ multiplex PCR, and TCRdb holds only the in-frame ones, with some missing. The sample has around 150,000 clones, over 60% seen once. Sequencing was done on a sample of PBMCs or T cells enriched from blood (not recorded which). All receptors derive from a woman between 50 and 59 years old who had recovered from COVID-19.

About this clone: The sample holds other DNA sequences that translate to the same CDR3. The V and J genes are TRBV11-3 and TRBJ2-7, with no clear D. The CDR3 sequence is 12 residues long. Trimming cost V 5 bases and J 0 bases, with 5 bases left between them. Per germline, CDR1 SGHNT and CDR2 YENEEA. The CDR3 DNA reads TGTGCCAGCAGCCGTAGCTCCTACGAGCAGTACTTC. It is translated as CASSRSSYEQYF. The variable domain in full, completed from reference TRBV11-3 and TRBJ2-7, reads EAGVVQSPRYKIIEKKQPVAFWCNPISGHNTLYWYLQNLGQGPELLIRYENEEAVDDSQLPKDRFSAERLKGVDSTLKIQPAELGDSAVYLCASSRSSYEQYFGPGTRLTVT.

In this sample, this clone turned up once. CDR3 in amino acids: CASIPRVARRGNTGELFF. The DNA for the CDR3 is TGTGCCAGCATCCCCAGGGTCGCTCGCAGAGGTAACACCGGGGAGCTGTTTTTT. The chain links TRBV2 to TRBJ2-2; D might be TRBD1 (5 bases). Trimming removed 7 bases from V and 2 bases from J, with 23 bases in between. The V gene's germline CDR1 is SNHLY and CDR2 FYNNEI. This CDR3 region has 18 residues.

This clone was found once. This chain uses TRBV2 with TRBJ2-5; tentatively, D is TRBD2 (5 bases). The germline gives CDR1 SNHLY, CDR2 FYNNEI. The CDR3 has 13 residues. Deletions cut 7 bases from V and 7 bases from J, with 16 bases between. The chain's CDR3 is CASTATTAGTQYF. CDR3 DNA: TGTGCCAGCACTGCGACTACTGCCGGGACCCAGTACTTC. Combining the CDR3 with reference TRBV2 and TRBJ2-5 gives the whole variable domain EPEVTQTPSHQVTQMGQEVILRCVPISNHLYFYWYRQILGQKVEFLVSFYNNEISEKSEIFDDQFSVERPDGSNFTLKIRSTKLEDSAMYFCASTATTAGTQYFGPGTRLLVL.

The genes are TRBV19 and TRBJ2-1; 9 nucleotides line up with TRBD2. Germline assignment: CDR1 LNHDA and CDR2 SQIVND (reference sequence). Losses at the gene ends were 6 bases for V and 9 bases for J; bases not matched to a gene: 12. This CDR3 is 15 amino acids long. CDR3 sequence reads: CASSRFEAGGPEQFF. CDR3 bases: TGTGCCAGTAGCCGGTTCGAAGCGGGAGGTCCTGAGCAGTTCTTC.

This clone has a single count. CDR3 in amino acids: CASSLVPGYEQYF. CDR3 nucleotide sequence: TGCGCCAGCAGCTTGGTGCCAGGGTACGAGCAGTACTTC. The chain uses TRBV5-1 and TRBJ2-7, with D possibly being TRBD1 (5 bases). This CDR3 has 13 residues. Germline CDR1 is SGHRS and CDR2 is YFSETQ. Trimming left V 0 bases short and J 4 bases short, with 8 bases between.

J is TRBJ1-2 and V is TRBV9, with TRBD1 matching 12 bases. The CDR3 loop spans 18 amino acids. CDR1 and CDR2 from the germline V gene are SGDLS and YYNGEE. J was trimmed by 4 bases and V by 3 bases; bases with no gene match: 13. CDR3 amino acids: CASSETRDRGQFTYGYTF. The CDR3 nucleotides are TGTGCCAGCAGCGAAACCCGGGACAGGGGGCAGTTTACCTATGGCTACACCTTC.

The chain uses TRBV5-6 and TRBJ2-3; D is possibly TRBD1 (6 bases). Germline loops: CDR1 SGHDT, CDR2 YYEEEE. Deletions cut 4 bases from V and 0 bases from J, with 12 bases between. This CDR3 comprises 15 residues. The CDR3 reads CASSPRTDSTDTQYF. The CDR3 DNA follows: TGTGCCAGCAGCCCGAGGACAGATAGCACAGATACGCAGTATTTT.